These T cell receptor beta chains were read from a single sample in a study of human T cells and chemical hapten exposure. TCRdb passed the RACE reads through MiXCR, listing each CDR3 protein once. The data contain a few hundred thousand distinct CDR3 sequences, 6% to 7% of them singletons. Sequenced here: whole blood, sampled in connection with sensitization to the hapten diphenylcyclopropenone (DPC). All receptors come from a young woman with alopecia areata. Some clones in this sample may be carry-over from other donors' samples. CDR3s leave out the opening cysteine and the closing phenylalanine or tryptophan. Only some rows state a clone size, as once, few, many or a class for expanded clones.

>many|TRBV6-1|TRBJ2-7
ASRGPAYEQY
>many|TRBV10-3|TRBJ1-5
AISEFSGGNQPQH
>many|TRBV11-2|TRBJ1-5
ASSPGIGQPQH
>NA|TRBV12-3/TRBV12-4|TRBJ1-6
ASNLAGGSNSPLH
>few|TRBV13|TRBJ1-4
ASRQRDRHEKLF
>NA|TRBV20-1|TRBJ2-7
SASPGGYEQY
>few|TRBV6-5|TRBJ2-3
ASSRRLDTQY
>few|TRBV7-6|TRBJ2-3
ASSLVYGGPSTDTQY
>many|TRBV10-3|TRBJ2-3
AISEQGGKGTDTQY
>many|TRBV4-3|TRBJ2-7
ASSQVGGASYEQY
>few|TRBV20-1|TRBJ1-4
SAEDITTNEKLF
>many|TRBV14|TRBJ1-1
ASSQQAQGSAF